This T cell receptor beta chain came from a study of control samples from healthy donors and cancer patients. Produced via immunoSEQ multiplex PCR; TCRdb's table is partial and in-frame only. The sample has some 120,000 clones; approximately 94% are singletons. Germline V gives CDR1 KGHDR, CDR2 SFDVKD. This CDR3 has 17 amino acids. V was shortened by 1 base and J by 5 bases, with 14 bases between the two germline ends. Input material: PBMCs. This receptor was taken from a man in his forties or fifties with head and neck cancer. This sequence joins TRBV24-1 and TRBJ1-6; D ambiguous. CDR3 in DNA: TGTGCCACCAGTGATTTCGGTGGTCGGGCAGATAATTCACCCCTCCACTTT. This codes for CATSDFGGRADNSPLHF.